This TCR beta chain comes out of a study of blood T cell repertoires in COVID-19 (dated by TCRdb to 2018 to 2021). In the study overall: Collaborator samples came from the United States, Italy and Spain and covered acute and convalescent phases of COVID-19. Nearly every sample came with metadata listing a de-identified subject ID, COVID-19 status, age in years and sex. The material from the prospective study consisted of cDNA or gDNA derived from T cells, B-cell-depleted T cells, or PBMCs. The repertoires were released in a freely available public database meant as a resource for research on the immune response to SARS-CoV-2. HLA class I and class II types, where available, came from metadata supplied by the sample provider rather than from assay-based typing. The samples were drawn from two sources: the first 160 participants of the ongoing ImmuneRACE study, and 1,000 to 1,500 subjects contributed by 6 global collaborators. Deeply sampled blood TCRbeta repertoires from subjects exposed to, actively infected with, or recovered from COVID-19 were included in the dataset. What the authors observed across the whole study: The quantity of clinical and demographic metadata differed by source and by participant and was supplied without curation.

TCRbeta CDR3 regions were amplified from genomic DNA using the immunoSEQ Assay, a bias-controlled multiplex PCR. Turning to the authors' computational methods: Nucleated cell counts per sample were estimated from amplification of reference gene primers within the assay. To quantify the absolute abundance of each unique TCRbeta CDR3 rearrangement, sequence reads were collapsed and filtered. Productive Simpson clonality was computed per sample as the square root of Simpson's diversity index over productive rearrangements. In its TCRdb copy, this immuneACCESS table keeps in-frame sequences only and misses some clones. Where compared with another copy, unresolved V genes explain less than half of these, and the others have no known cause. That table furnishes V, J and clone size, whereas the DNA furnished D and trimming. The sample profile shows fewer than 100,000 clones; approximately 86% of them were found once. The ten biggest clones cover about 7.7% of the sample.

Ends trimmed: V by 6 bases, J by 0 bases; bases unmatched to a gene: 4. Inclusive of the bounding cysteine and phenylalanine, the CDR3 is 14 residues long. CDR3 DNA is the only sequence kept; it has 42 bases, read in frame from the first base. CDR1 and CDR2, per the germline V gene, are MNHEY and SVGAGI. Note on this clone: Its antigen remains undetermined. Base qualities are not recorded, but no much larger clone differs from it by a single base.

Each collaborating institution followed its own protocols to collect whole blood in K2EDTA tubes. For TCRbeta analysis, collaborator samples were shipped as frozen whole blood, as isolated PBMCs, or as DNA extracted from either sample type. Sequenced sample: peripheral blood. The chain is made from TRBV6-5 and TRBJ1-1; TRBD1 fits 7 bases in the junction. This receptor was obtained from a man aged 60-69 years with acute or convalescent COVID-19. The DNA sequence is as follows: TGTGCCAGCAGACAGGGGACCATGAACACTGAAGCTTTCTTT. Translated, this gives CASRQGTMNTEAFF.